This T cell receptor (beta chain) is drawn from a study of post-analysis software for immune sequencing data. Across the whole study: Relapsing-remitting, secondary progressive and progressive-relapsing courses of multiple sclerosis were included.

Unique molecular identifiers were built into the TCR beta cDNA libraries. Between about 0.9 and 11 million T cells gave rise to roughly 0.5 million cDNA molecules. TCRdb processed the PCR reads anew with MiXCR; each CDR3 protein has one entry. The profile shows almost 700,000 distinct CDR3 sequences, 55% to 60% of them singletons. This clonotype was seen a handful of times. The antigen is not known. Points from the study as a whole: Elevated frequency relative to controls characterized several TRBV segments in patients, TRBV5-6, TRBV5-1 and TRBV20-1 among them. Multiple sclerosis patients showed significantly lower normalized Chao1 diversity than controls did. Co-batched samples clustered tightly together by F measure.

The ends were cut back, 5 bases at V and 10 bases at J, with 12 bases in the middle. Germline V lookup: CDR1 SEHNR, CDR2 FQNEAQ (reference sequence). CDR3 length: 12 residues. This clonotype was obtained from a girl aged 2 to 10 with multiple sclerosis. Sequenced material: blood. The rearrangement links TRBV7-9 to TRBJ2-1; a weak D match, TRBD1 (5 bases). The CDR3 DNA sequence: TGTGCCAGCAGCCCTCCCACAGGCGAGCAGTTCTTC. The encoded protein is CASSPPTGEQFF.